A single sample gave rise to the 3 T cell receptor beta chains below, sequenced in a study of breast tumors, draining lymph nodes, adjacent tissues. Samples came from axillary lymph nodes draining the breast cancer. TCRdb re-called the multiplex PCR reads with MiXCR, one entry per CDR3 protein. This table holds 150,000 to 200,000 distinct CDR3 sequences, about 33% found once. Sequencing was carried out using axillary lymph node tissue. The receptors come from a female donor with breast cancer. Some clones in this sample may be carry-over from other donors' samples.

For this clonotype: A read error may account for a junction end that differs from germline. The chain employs TRBV11-2 and TRBJ2-1; D may be TRBD1 (7 bases). CDR1 and CDR2 from the germline V gene are SGHAT and FQNNGV. This CDR3 comprises 15 residues. CDR3 region: CTSSLIQAGGGEQFF. The DNA for the CDR3 is TGTACCAGCAGCTTAATCCAAGCAGGAGGGGGCGAGCAGTTCTTC.

The chain couples TRBV5-1 to TRBJ1-1; a possible D gene is TRBD1 (6 bases). This CDR3 has 14 amino acids. Trimming cost V 0 bases and J 3 bases, with 9 bases left between them. CDR1 is SGHRS and CDR2 is YFSETQ in the germline V gene. This chain's CDR3 is CASSLEGGDTEAFF. CDR3 nucleotide sequence: TGCGCCAGCAGCTTGGAGGGGGGGGACACTGAAGCTTTCTTT.

The gene calls are TRBV15 and TRBJ2-7; 11 bases line up with TRBD2. CDR1 and CDR2 from the germline V gene are LNHNV and YYDKDF (reference sequence). J was trimmed by 2 bases and V by 3 bases; bases with no gene match: 6. The CDR3 spans 16 residues. The CDR3 spells CATSSLGLAGTYEQYF. The CDR3 DNA sequence: TGTGCCACCAGCAGCCTTGGACTAGCGGGTACCTACGAGCAGTACTTC.